This TCR beta chain stems from a study of blood T cell repertoires in COVID-19. On the study more broadly: There were acute and convalescent COVID-19 samples, and they came from the United States, Italy and Spain. Nucleic acid was either cDNA or gDNA, and it came from T cells, B-cell-depleted T cells, or PBMCs.

V was pared by 4 bases and J by 0 bases, with 9 bases between. This CDR3 is 13 amino acids long. CDR1 and CDR2 from the germline V gene are SQVTM and ANQGSEA. Per the original methods: Reference gene primer amplification in the assay estimated nucleated cell counts. The data were produced by immunoSEQ multiplex PCR, yet TCRdb's version contains in-frame clones alone and is incomplete. V, J and clone size derive from that table, while D and trimming were established from the DNA sequence. The sample contains over 200,000 clones, 80% to 85% of which appear only once. Sequencing input: peripheral blood. The V and J genes are TRBV29-1 and TRBJ1-1; D gene uncertain. The receptor's source is a man aged 35 to 55 with acute or convalescent COVID-19. The CDR3 here is CSVVSDMNTEAFF. CDR3 DNA: TGCAGCGTTGTATCAGACATGAACACTGAAGCTTTCTTT.